The next 26 T cell receptor beta chains were all read from a single sample in a study of blood T cell repertoires in COVID-19. Clones were sequenced by immunoSEQ multiplex PCR, and TCRdb holds only the in-frame ones, with some missing. Counted here are approximately 60,000 clones, about 83% occurring once; the ten biggest clones make up approximately 3.4%. The sequenced sample was peripheral blood. These receptors all stem from an elderly woman with acute or convalescent COVID-19.

This chain links TRBV6-4 with TRBJ1-2, with D perhaps TRBD1 (5 bases). The CDR3 is 15 residues long. Per germline, CDR1 MRHNA and CDR2 SNTAGT. The V end lost 4 bases, the J end lost 8 bases, and 20 bases lay between the germline ends. Here the CDR3 reads CASSARWGTYCGYTF. In DNA, the CDR3 is TGTGCCAGCAGTGCCCGTTGGGGGACTTACTGCGGCTACACCTTC.

The chain links TRBV7-8 to TRBJ1-6, with D possibly being TRBD1 (6 bases). The germline V and J ends were trimmed by 1 base and 9 bases, with 16 bases remaining between them. The CDR3 has 16 amino acids. The germline V gene has CDR1 SGHVS and CDR2 FQNEAQ. The CDR3 region has the DNA TGTGCCAGCAGCTTAGTCGTGGGGGGGGCAATTTCACCCCTCCACTTT. Translation: CASSLVVGGAISPLHF.

The chain is built from TRBV3-1 (or the pseudogene TRBV3-2) and TRBJ2-7; TRBD2 is a possible D gene (5 bases). CDR3 size: 12 residues. Trimming removed 4 bases at V and 3 bases at J, with 7 bases between. CDR1 and CDR2 from the germline V gene are LGHDT and YNNKEL (reference sequence). The CDR3: CASSPDYYEQYF. The CDR3 DNA follows: TGTGCCAGCAGCCCCGACTACTACGAGCAGTACTTC.

This clone showed up just a few times. This chain connects TRBV5-6 to TRBJ2-1, with D unclear. Trimming cost V 4 bases and J 5 bases, with 10 bases left between them. The CDR3 covers 13 residues. Germline V gives CDR1 SGHDT, CDR2 YYEEEE. CDR3 coding DNA: TGTGCCAGCAGCCCCGTGGGCCACAATGAGCAGTTCTTC. As protein: CASSPVGHNEQFF.

The gene calls are TRBV25-1 and TRBJ2-5; TRBD2 aligns across 8 bases. Germline V lookup: CDR1 MGHDK, CDR2 SYGVNS. The CDR3 contains 12 residues. V shed 7 bases, J shed 5 bases, and the junction held 3 bases outside the gene matches. The DNA of the CDR3 is TGTGCCAGCAACAGACTAGCGGAGACCCAGTACTTC. This gives the protein CASNRLAETQYF.

The genes are TRBV6-2 or TRBV6-3 and TRBJ2-4, with 12 nucleotides matching TRBD2. V gave up 2 bases and J gave up 7 bases; unmatched junction bases: 15. The CDR3 covers 19 residues. The germline V gene encodes CDR1 MNHEY and CDR2 SVGEGT. The CDR3, as DNA: TGTGCCAGCAGTTACCCGGGGCTAGCGGGGGGGCGCTTGGGGAACATTCAGTACTTC. As protein: CASSYPGLAGGRLGNIQYF.

The table lists this clone with a few counts. This CDR3 is also generated by other DNA sequences in the sample. The rearrangement links TRBV5-4 to TRBJ1-1; 7 positions match TRBD1. Germline V gene data show CDR1 as SGHNT and CDR2 as YYREEE (reference sequence). The CDR3 covers 14 residues. Unmatched junction bases numbered 0, after V lost 1 base and J lost 0 bases. CDR3 loop: CASSLQGVNTEAFF. CDR3 coding DNA: TGTGCCAGCAGCTTGCAGGGGGTGAACACTGAAGCTTTCTTT.

The chain couples TRBV28 to TRBJ1-2, with 7 positions matching TRBD1. The length of the CDR3 is 15 residues. Per germline, CDR1 MDHEN and CDR2 SYDVKM. V was pared by 3 bases and J by 7 bases, with 11 bases of the junction left unmatched. CDR3 sequence: CASSFERAGGSGYTF. CDR3 coding DNA: TGTGCCAGCAGTTTCGAGAGGGCAGGGGGAAGTGGCTACACCTTC.

The chain uses TRBV7-2 and TRBJ1-5; 10 nucleotides match TRBD1. The junction had 8 bases not matched to a gene; V was cut back by 5 bases and J by 4 bases. CDR3 length equals 16 residues. CDR1 is SGHTA, CDR2 FQGNSA, per germline. The CDR3 reads CASSPTPGQGNQPQHF. The CDR3 DNA reads as TGTGCCAGCAGCCCAACGCCGGGACAGGGGAATCAGCCCCAGCATTTT.

CDR3 residues: CASRRSRAGYEAFF. The DNA of the CDR3 is TGTGCCAGTCGTCGATCGAGGGCAGGTTATGAAGCTTTCTTT. The gene calls are TRBV19 and TRBJ1-1; D ambiguous. Germline V gives CDR1 LNHDA, CDR2 SQIVND (reference sequence). Trimming pared 8 bases from V and 7 bases from J, leaving 20 bases between. The CDR3 runs to 14 residues.

CDR3 coding DNA: TGTGCCAGCAGTTTTGGACTAGTCCACAATGAGCAGTTCTTC. This sequence encodes CASSFGLVHNEQFF. The rearrangement links TRBV28 to TRBJ2-1; 7 nucleotides agree with TRBD2. Germline values: CDR1 MDHEN, CDR2 SYDVKM. Trimming removed 3 bases from V and 5 bases from J; junction bases left unmatched: 4. CDR3 length: 14 residues.

The chain couples TRBV29-1 to TRBJ1-2; 7 bases fit TRBD1. V lost 0 bases to trimming and J lost 5 bases; unmatched junction nucleotides: 9. The germline gives CDR1 SQVTM, CDR2 ANQGSEA. The CDR3 sequence is 15 residues long. CDR3 nucleotides: TGCAGCGTTGAAGAGAGTCCAGGGGGTTGGTATGGCTACACCTTC. Amino acids: CSVEESPGGWYGYTF. The full variable domain, its missing parts supplied by reference TRBV29-1 and TRBJ1-2, is SAVISQKPSRDICQRGTSLTIQCQVDSQVTMMFWYRQQPGQSLTLIATANQGSEATYESGFVIDKFPISRPNLTFSTLTVSNMSPEDSSIYLCSVEESPGGWYGYTFGSGTRLTVV.

This clone was counted a single time. J is TRBJ2-3 and V is TRBV19, with 11 bases aligning to TRBD1. The trim removed 5 bases at V and 1 base at J, leaving 2 bases unmatched. In germline, CDR1 is LNHDA, CDR2 SQIVND (reference sequence). The length of the CDR3 is 15 residues. The CDR3: CASSLGQGGTDTQYF. CDR3 coding DNA: TGTGCCAGTAGTTTGGGACAGGGGGGCACAGATACGCAGTATTTT.

The rearrangement uses TRBV11-2 and TRBJ1-2; TRBD1 agrees at 12 bases. V was clipped by 5 bases and J by 4 bases; unmatched bases: 8. The CDR3 is 16 amino acids. CDR1 and CDR2 (germline): SGHAT, FQNNGV. The CDR3 region has the DNA TGTGCCAGCAGCCCCTCGGGGACAGGGGGCGGCTATGGCTACACCTTC. As protein: CASSPSGTGGGYGYTF.

The V and J genes are TRBV2 and TRBJ1-1; 9 bases map to TRBD1. CDR1 is SNHLY and CDR2 is FYNNEI in the germline V gene. V trimming: 6 bases; J trimming: 4 bases; junction bases outside the gene matches: 3. The CDR3 is 13 residues long. CDR3 DNA: TGTGCCAGCAGAGCGACAGGGGGCACTGAAGCTTTCTTT. It translates to CASRATGGTEAFF.

The chain uses TRBV10-1 and TRBJ1-1; possible D gene TRBD1, 5 bases. Per the germline V gene, CDR1 is WNHNN and CDR2 is SYGVQD (reference sequence). Trimming pared 0 bases from V and 3 bases from J, leaving 14 bases between. This CDR3 region has 16 residues. The CDR3 sequence is CASSESKGPADTEAFF. CDR3 sequence (DNA): TGCGCCAGCAGTGAGTCGAAGGGGCCTGCGGACACTGAAGCTTTCTTT.

This chain joins TRBV14 and TRBJ2-1; D may be TRBD1 (6 bases). CDR3 length equals 14 residues. The V gene's germline CDR1 is SGHDN and CDR2 FVKESK. V was trimmed by 4 bases and J by 7 bases, leaving 14 bases between them. The CDR3 is CASSPQGIRNEQFF. The CDR3 coding sequence is TGTGCCAGCAGCCCACAGGGTATTCGGAATGAGCAGTTCTTC.

The chain combines TRBV5-1 with TRBJ1-2; D perhaps matches TRBD1 (6 bases). This CDR3 region has 16 residues. The V and J ends lost 4 bases and 2 bases respectively, with 18 bases between them. The germline CDR1 and CDR2 sequences are SGHRS and YFSETQ. The CDR3 DNA reads as TGCGCCAGCAGCATGGCACAGGGAAGGGCGAACTATGGCTACACCTTC. Translated: CASSMAQGRANYGYTF. The whole variable domain, remainder taken from reference TRBV5-1 and TRBJ1-2, is KAGVTQTPRYLIKTRGQQVTLSCSPISGHRSVSWYQQTPGQGLQFLFEYFSETQRNKGNFPGRFSGRQFSNSRSEMNVSTLELGDSALYLCASSMAQGRANYGYTFGSGTRLTVV.

The rearrangement uses TRBV9 and TRBJ2-2; TRBD2 matches at 10 bases. The CDR3 has 15 residues. V dropped 3 bases and J dropped 6; count of bases not matched to a gene: 5. Germline lookup yields CDR1 SGDLS and CDR2 YYNGEE. The CDR3 here is CASSGGTSASGELFF. The CDR3 bases are TGTGCCAGCAGCGGAGGGACTAGCGCGTCCGGGGAGCTGTTTTTT.

The chain links TRBV4-3 to TRBJ2-6; 10 nucleotides agree with TRBD1. Germline CDR1 reads LGHNA; CDR2 reads YSLEER. This CDR3 comprises 17 residues. The junction had 5 bases not matched to a gene; V was cut back by 4 bases and J by 2 bases. CDR3 in DNA: TGCGCCAGCAGCCGGGGACAGGGGCAAACTGGGGCCAACGTCCTGACTTTC. Its translation is CASSRGQGQTGANVLTF.

The rearrangement joins TRBV6-5 to TRBJ1-5, with D maybe TRBD1 (6 bases). V shed 6 bases and J shed 4 bases, with 10 bases lying between them. CDR1 MNHEY and CDR2 SVGAGI come from the germline V gene. The length of the CDR3 is 13 residues. The CDR3 here is CASSPRGNQPQHF. The CDR3 DNA sequence: TGTGCCAGCAGCCCCAGGGGTAATCAGCCCCAGCATTTT.

This chain joins TRBV4-2 and TRBJ1-5, with D possibly TRBD1 on 5 matching bases. Germline V lookup: CDR1 LGHNA, CDR2 YNFKEQ. The CDR3 spans 15 residues. Trimming took 2 bases from V and 6 from J, leaving 14 bases between them. The CDR3 sequence is CASSQRQAQGQPQHF. The CDR3 coding sequence is TGTGCCAGCAGCCAACGGCAGGCTCAGGGTCAGCCCCAGCATTTT.

The chain uses TRBV27 and TRBJ2-1; 9 bases agree with TRBD1. The CDR3 has 15 amino acids. Germline V gene lookup returns CDR1 MNHEY and CDR2 SMNVEV (reference sequence). V dropped 6 bases and J dropped 6; count of bases not matched to a gene: 9. CDR3 bases: TGTGCCAGCAGCTCCCCGGGACAGGGATCCAATGAGCAGTTCTTC. Translation gives CASSSPGQGSNEQFF.

The chain is built from TRBV3-1 (or the pseudogene TRBV3-2) and TRBJ2-1, with 15 nucleotides matching TRBD2. V shed 5 bases, J shed 13 bases, and the junction held 9 bases outside the gene matches. The CDR3 runs 15 residues. The V gene's germline CDR1 is LGHDT and CDR2 YNNKEL (reference sequence). CDR3 nucleotides: TGTGCCAGCAGCGCCGGACTAGCGGGAGGGCCATCCCAGTTCTTC. Protein: CASSAGLAGGPSQFF.

The chain carries TRBV5-6 and TRBJ1-2; 10 positions agree with TRBD1. The junction had 3 bases not matched to a gene; V was cut back by 0 bases and J by 4 bases. The CDR3 runs 15 residues. Looked up from germline, CDR1 is SGHDT and CDR2 is YYEEEE. CDR3 residues: CASSLGTGGFYGYTF. The CDR3 DNA reads as TGTGCCAGCAGCTTGGGGACAGGGGGGTTCTATGGCTACACCTTC. The whole variable domain, remainder taken from reference TRBV5-6 and TRBJ1-2, is DAGVTQSPTHLIKTRGQQVTLRCSPKSGHDTVSWYQQALGQGPQFIFQYYEEEERQRGNFPDRFSGHQFPNYSSELNVNALLLGDSALYLCASSLGTGGFYGYTFGSGTRLTVV.

V gene TRBV9 combines with J gene TRBJ2-7; tentatively, D is TRBD2 (5 bases). V gave up 1 base and J gave up 7 bases, with 12 bases separating them. This CDR3 is built from 13 residues. Germline V lookup: CDR1 SGDLS, CDR2 YYNGEE. The CDR3: CASSVNGLGEQYF. CDR3 sequence (DNA): TGTGCCAGCAGCGTAAACGGACTGGGGGAGCAGTACTTC.